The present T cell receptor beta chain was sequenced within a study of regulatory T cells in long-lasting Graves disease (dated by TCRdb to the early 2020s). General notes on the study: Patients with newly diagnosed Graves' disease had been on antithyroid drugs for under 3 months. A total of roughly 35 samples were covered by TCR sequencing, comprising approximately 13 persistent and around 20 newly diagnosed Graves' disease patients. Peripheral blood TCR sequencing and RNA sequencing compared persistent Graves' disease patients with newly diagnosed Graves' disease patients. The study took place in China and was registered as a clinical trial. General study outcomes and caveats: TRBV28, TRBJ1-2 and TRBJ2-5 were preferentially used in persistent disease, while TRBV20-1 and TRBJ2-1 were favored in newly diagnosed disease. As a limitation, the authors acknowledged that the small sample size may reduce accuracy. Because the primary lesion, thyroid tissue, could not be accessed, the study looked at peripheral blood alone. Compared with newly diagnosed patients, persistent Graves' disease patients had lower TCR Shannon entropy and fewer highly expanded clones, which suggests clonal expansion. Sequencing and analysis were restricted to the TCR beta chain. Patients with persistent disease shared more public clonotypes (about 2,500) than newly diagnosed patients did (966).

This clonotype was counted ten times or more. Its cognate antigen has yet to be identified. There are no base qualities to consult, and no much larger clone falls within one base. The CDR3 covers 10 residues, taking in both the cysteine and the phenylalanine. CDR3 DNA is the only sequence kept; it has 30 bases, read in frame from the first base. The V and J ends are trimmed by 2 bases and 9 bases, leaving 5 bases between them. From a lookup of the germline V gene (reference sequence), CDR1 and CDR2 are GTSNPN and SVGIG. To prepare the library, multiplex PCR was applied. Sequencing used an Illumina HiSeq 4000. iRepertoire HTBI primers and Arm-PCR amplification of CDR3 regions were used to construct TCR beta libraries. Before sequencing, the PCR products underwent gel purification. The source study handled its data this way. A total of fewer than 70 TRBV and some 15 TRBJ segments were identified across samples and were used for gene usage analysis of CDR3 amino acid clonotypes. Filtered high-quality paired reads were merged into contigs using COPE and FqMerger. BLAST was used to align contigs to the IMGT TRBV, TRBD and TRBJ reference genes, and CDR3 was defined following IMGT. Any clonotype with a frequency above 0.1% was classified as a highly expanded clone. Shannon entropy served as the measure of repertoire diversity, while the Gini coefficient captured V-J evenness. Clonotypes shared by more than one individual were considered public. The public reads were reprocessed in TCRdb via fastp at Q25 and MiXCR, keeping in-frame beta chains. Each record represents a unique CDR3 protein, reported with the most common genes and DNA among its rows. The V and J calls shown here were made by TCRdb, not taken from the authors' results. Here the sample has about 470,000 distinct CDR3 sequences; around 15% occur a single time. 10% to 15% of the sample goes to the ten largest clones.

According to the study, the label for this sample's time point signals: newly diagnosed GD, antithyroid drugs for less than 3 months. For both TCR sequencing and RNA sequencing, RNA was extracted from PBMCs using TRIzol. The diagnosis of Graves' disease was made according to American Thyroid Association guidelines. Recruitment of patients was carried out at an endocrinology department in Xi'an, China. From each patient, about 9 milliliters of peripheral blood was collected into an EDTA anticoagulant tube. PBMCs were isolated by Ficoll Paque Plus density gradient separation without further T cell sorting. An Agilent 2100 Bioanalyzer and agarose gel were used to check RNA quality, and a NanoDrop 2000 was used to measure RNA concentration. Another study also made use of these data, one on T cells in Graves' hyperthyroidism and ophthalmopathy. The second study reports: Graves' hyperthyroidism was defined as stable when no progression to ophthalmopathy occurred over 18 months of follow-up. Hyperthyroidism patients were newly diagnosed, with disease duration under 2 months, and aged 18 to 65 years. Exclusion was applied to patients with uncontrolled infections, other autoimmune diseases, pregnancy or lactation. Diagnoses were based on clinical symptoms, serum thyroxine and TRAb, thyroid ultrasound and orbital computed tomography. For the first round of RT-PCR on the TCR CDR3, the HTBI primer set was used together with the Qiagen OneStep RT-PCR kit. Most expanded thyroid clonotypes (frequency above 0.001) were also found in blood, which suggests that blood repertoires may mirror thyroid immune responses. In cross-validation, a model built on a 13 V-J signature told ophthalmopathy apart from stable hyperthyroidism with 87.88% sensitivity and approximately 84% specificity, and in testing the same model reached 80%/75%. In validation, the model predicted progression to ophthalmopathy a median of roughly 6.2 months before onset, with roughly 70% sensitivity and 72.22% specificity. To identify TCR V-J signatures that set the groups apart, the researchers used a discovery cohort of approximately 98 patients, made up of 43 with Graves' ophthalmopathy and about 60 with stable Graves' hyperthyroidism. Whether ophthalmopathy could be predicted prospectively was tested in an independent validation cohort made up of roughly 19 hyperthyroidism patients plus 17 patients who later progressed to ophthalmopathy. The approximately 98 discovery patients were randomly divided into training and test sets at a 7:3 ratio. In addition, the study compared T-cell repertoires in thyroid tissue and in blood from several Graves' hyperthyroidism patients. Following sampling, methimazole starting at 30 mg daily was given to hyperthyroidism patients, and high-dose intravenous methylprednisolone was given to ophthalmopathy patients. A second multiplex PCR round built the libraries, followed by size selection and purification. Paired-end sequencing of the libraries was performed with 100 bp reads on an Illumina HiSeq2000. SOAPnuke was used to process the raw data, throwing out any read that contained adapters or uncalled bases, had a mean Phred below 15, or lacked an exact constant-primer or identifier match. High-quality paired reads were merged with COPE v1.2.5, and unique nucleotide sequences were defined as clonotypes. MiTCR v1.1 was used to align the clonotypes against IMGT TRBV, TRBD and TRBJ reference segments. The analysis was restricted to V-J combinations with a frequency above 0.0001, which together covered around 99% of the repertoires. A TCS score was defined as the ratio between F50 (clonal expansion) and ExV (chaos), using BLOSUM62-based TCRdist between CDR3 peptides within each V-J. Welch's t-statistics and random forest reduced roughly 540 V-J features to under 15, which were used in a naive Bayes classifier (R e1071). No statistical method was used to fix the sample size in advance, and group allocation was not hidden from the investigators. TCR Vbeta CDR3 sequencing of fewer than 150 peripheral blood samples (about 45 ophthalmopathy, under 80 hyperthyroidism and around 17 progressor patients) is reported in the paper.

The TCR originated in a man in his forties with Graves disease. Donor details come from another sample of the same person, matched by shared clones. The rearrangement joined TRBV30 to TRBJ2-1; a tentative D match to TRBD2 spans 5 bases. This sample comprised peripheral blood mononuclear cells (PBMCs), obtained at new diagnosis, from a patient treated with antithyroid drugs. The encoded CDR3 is CAWSRGEQFF. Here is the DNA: TGTGCCTGGAGTCGGGGTGAGCAGTTCTTC. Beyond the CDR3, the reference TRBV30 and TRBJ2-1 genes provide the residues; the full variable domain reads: SQTIHQWPATLVQPVGSPLSLECTVEGTSNPNLYWYRQAAGRGLQLLFYSVGIGQISSEVPQNLSASRPQDRQFILSSKKLLLSDSGFYLCAWSRGEQFFGPGTRLTVL.